The next 17 T cell receptor beta chains were all read from a single sample in a study of CXCR3-negative and CXCR3-positive naive CD8 T cells. UMI-labeled 5' RACE TRB cDNA libraries were prepared from the cells. Reprocessing the 5' RACE reads, TCRdb reports a single entry for every CDR3 protein and omits DNA. In total, the table holds tens of thousands of distinct CDR3 sequences. Sequenced: naive CXCR3- CD8+ T cells from blood. Subset reported: CD45RO-CCR7+CD27+CD95- naive CD8+ T cells lacking CXCR3 (TNR3-). Source of these receptors: a human donor in good health. Some clones in this sample may be carry-over from other donors' samples.

The gene calls are TRBV20-1 and TRBJ2-1; TCRdb lists TRBD2, though no DNA is available to test this call. The CDR3 sequence is 18 residues long. The germline gives CDR1 DFQATT, CDR2 SNEGSKA (reference sequence). CDR3 residues: CSARGGGRTTFSYNEQFF.

This rearrangement joins TRBV6-1 to TRBJ2-3; the D call of TRBD2 rests on TCRdb alone, since no DNA is present to check it. Germline lookup yields CDR1 MNHNS and CDR2 SASEGT. This CDR3 is 14 amino acids long. CDR3: CASCRGESTDTQYF.

The chain is built from TRBV7-6 and TRBJ2-7; there is no DNA to check the TCRdb D call of TRBD1. This CDR3 region has 16 residues. Germline values: CDR1 SGHVS, CDR2 FNYEAQ. CDR3 sequence: CASSLDLGTRGYEQYF.

This chain links TRBV29-1 with TRBJ2-7; the TCRdb D gene call, TRBD2, has no DNA to confirm it. Germline lookup yields CDR1 SQVTM and CDR2 ANQGSEA. The CDR3 has 13 residues. The CDR3 region is CSVESPDSYEQYF.

CDR3 protein: CASSKEKGTKDHNEQFF. V and J are TRBV21-1 and TRBJ2-1; as DNA is missing, the TRBD1 call by TCRdb cannot be tested. TRBV21-1 is a documented pseudogene. The CDR3 totals 17 residues.

This sequence joins TRBV19 and TRBJ2-7; TCRdb's D call, TRBD1, is unchecked because there is no DNA. This CDR3 contains 14 residues. Germline V gene sequence: CDR1 LNHDA, CDR2 SQIVND (reference sequence). CDR3 sequence reads: CASSPRAGIYEQYF.

This clonotype counts as medium-sized by frequency. The rearrangement links TRBV7-2 to TRBJ1-1; no DNA is available, so the TRBD1 call from TCRdb remains unchecked. The CDR3 is 15 amino acids. CDR1 and CDR2 from the germline V gene are SGHTA and FQGNSA. This CDR3 reads CASSSRTRGGTEAFF.

The chain joins TRBV9 to TRBJ2-2; the D call of TRBD1 rests on TCRdb alone, since no DNA is present to check it. Germline loops: CDR1 SGDLS, CDR2 YYNGEE. This CDR3 contains 13 residues. CDR3 loop: CASGTPNTGELFF.

The chain recombines TRBV28 with TRBJ2-3; the TRBD1 assignment by TCRdb is unverifiable without DNA. CDR1 MDHEN and CDR2 SYDVKM come from the germline V gene. The CDR3 totals 16 residues. The CDR3 is CASSLFSGTYTDTQYF.

The chain uses TRBV6-2 or TRBV6-3 and TRBJ2-7. The CDR3 sequence is 12 residues long. Germline lookup yields CDR1 MNHEY and CDR2 SVGEGT. The CDR3: CASRGYSYEQYF.

The chain is built from TRBV7-2 and TRBJ1-6. Germline values: CDR1 SGHTA, CDR2 FQGNSA. CDR3 length: 16 amino acids. The CDR3 protein is CASSLALELLNSPLHF.

The gene calls are TRBV27 and TRBJ2-3; TCRdb designates TRBD2, a call that cannot be tested without DNA. In germline, CDR1 is MNHEY, CDR2 SMNVEV (reference sequence). The CDR3 contains 15 residues. The CDR3 spells CASSLASRYTDTQYF.

V and J are TRBV25-1 and TRBJ2-5; TCRdb designates TRBD1, a call that cannot be tested without DNA. This CDR3 is built from 15 residues. Germline lookup yields CDR1 MGHDK and CDR2 SYGVNS. The CDR3: CASSEYGAIQETQYF.

The CDR3 protein is CASSSPGTSGRAGETQYF. The chain carries TRBV28 and TRBJ2-5; the TCRdb D gene call, TRBD2, has no DNA to confirm it. Germline loops: CDR1 MDHEN, CDR2 SYDVKM. The CDR3 is 18 residues long.

V usage is TRBV14 and J usage is TRBJ2-1; with no DNA, the TCRdb D assignment of TRBD2 cannot be verified. This CDR3 has 15 amino acids. Germline CDR1 reads SGHDN; CDR2 reads FVKESK. The CDR3 is CASSLAAGGYNEQFF.

The chain couples TRBV28 to TRBJ2-1; TCRdb's D call of TRBD1 is untestable without DNA. Germline assignment: CDR1 MDHEN and CDR2 SYDVKM. There are 17 residues in the CDR3. CDR3 loop: CASSFGGEGGVYNEKFF.

J is TRBJ2-7 and V is TRBV4-1; TCRdb calls TRBD2, which cannot be checked without DNA. CDR3 length equals 16 residues. Germline lookup yields CDR1 MGHRA and CDR2 YSYEKL. This CDR3 is CASSSNLRDYSYEQYF.